The 20 T cell receptor beta chains in this list originate from one sample, sequenced in a study of shared clonotypes between healthy human individuals. The method was immunoSEQ multiplex PCR; TCRdb's version includes in-frame clones alone and lacks a portion of them. This table has roughly 2,500,000 clones, more than 85% appearing once. The sequencing sample was made of naive CD4+ T cells from PBMCs. Specified subset: CD45RA+ positively selected. These receptors were taken from a man younger than 35 in good health. Some clones in this sample may be carry-over from other donors' samples.

This clone has only one observation. This CDR3 is also generated by other DNA sequences in the sample. The V call is TRBV6-5, the J call TRBJ1-5, with a weak D call TRBD1 (5 bases). This CDR3 is 15 amino acids long. V was cut by 6 bases and J by 0 bases, with 12 bases left in between. The germline CDR1 and CDR2 sequences are MNHEY and SVGAGI. This chain's CDR3 is CASSPRGNSNQPQHF. The CDR3 DNA is TGTGCCAGCAGCCCCCGGGGGAATAGCAATCAGCCCCAGCATTTT.

The chain uses TRBV20-1 and TRBJ2-4; 8 bases map to TRBD1. CDR3 length equals 11 residues. In germline, CDR1 is DFQATT, CDR2 SNEGSKA (reference sequence). The CDR3 loop reads CSRGQGNIQYF. The CDR3 DNA is TGCAGCAGGGGGCAAGGAAACATTCAGTACTTC.

As regards this clone: Other nucleotide sequences from this sample produce the same CDR3. This chain links TRBV7-2 with TRBJ1-5; TRBD1 agrees at 8 bases. V dropped 3 bases and J dropped 7; count of bases not matched to a gene: 2. The CDR3 loop spans 13 amino acids. Germline V gives CDR1 SGHTA, CDR2 FQGNSA. CDR3 amino acids: CASSLDRAQPQHF. As DNA, the CDR3 is TGTGCCAGCAGCTTGGACAGGGCCCAGCCCCAGCATTTT. Full variable domain (missing parts from reference TRBV7-2 and TRBJ1-5): GAGVSQSPSNKVTEKGKDVELRCDPISGHTALYWYRQSLGQGLEFLIYFQGNSAPDKSGLPSDRFSAERTGGSVSTLTIQRTQQEDSAVYLCASSLDRAQPQHFGDGTRLSIL.

The rearrangement uses TRBV19 and TRBJ2-4, with D perhaps matching TRBD1 (6 bases). The V and J ends lost 7 bases and 0 bases respectively, with 13 bases between them. CDR3 length: 15 residues. Germline V gene sequence: CDR1 LNHDA, CDR2 SQIVND (reference sequence). The CDR3 DNA is TGTGCCAGTACGGACAGCGGCTTAGCCAAAAACATTCAGTACTTC. Residues: CASTDSGLAKNIQYF.

The J gene is TRBJ1-5, the V gene TRBV6-1; 7 bases agree with TRBD1. CDR1 and CDR2 (germline): MNHNS, SASEGT. After removal of 3 bases from V and 11 bases from J, the junction contained 1 base not matched to a gene. The CDR3 extends over 11 amino acids. CDR3 sequence (DNA): TGTGCCAGCAGTGAGGACAGGACCCAGCATTTT. This codes for CASSEDRTQHF.

The chain uses TRBV5-8 and TRBJ2-5; TRBD1 is a possible D gene (6 bases). This CDR3 is built from 13 residues. Germline V gene sequence: CDR1 SGHTS, CDR2 YDEGEE. V gave up 3 bases and J gave up 4 bases, with 10 bases separating them. The chain's CDR3 is CASSSGQLETQYF. The CDR3 DNA follows: TGTGCCAGCAGCTCAGGACAGCTAGAGACCCAGTACTTC. Complete variable domain (other parts from reference TRBV5-8 and TRBJ2-5): EAGVTQSPTHLIKTRGQQATLRCSPISGHTSVYWYQQALGLGLQFLLWYDEGEERNRGNFPPRFSGRQFPNYSSELNVNALELEDSALYLCASSSGQLETQYFGPGTRLLVL.

The rearrangement uses TRBV28 and TRBJ2-3, with 15 bases that match TRBD2. This CDR3 spans 17 amino acids. V was clipped by 11 bases and J by 2 bases; unmatched bases: 11. Germline V lookup: CDR1 MDHEN, CDR2 SYDVKM. This chain's CDR3 is CAVGTSGGKGPTDTQYF. CDR3 sequence (DNA): TGTGCCGTCGGGACTAGCGGGGGGAAGGGGCCCACAGATACGCAGTATTTT.

V usage is TRBV14 and J usage is TRBJ2-7, with TRBD2 matching 7 bases. The V segment lost 3 bases and the J segment 0 bases; nucleotides outside the gene matches: 5. The CDR3 consists of 15 residues. Looked up from germline, CDR1 is SGHDN and CDR2 is FVKESK. The CDR3 is CASSQALAVSYEQYF. In DNA, the CDR3 is TGTGCCAGCAGCCAGGCCCTAGCGGTCTCCTACGAGCAGTACTTC.

This clone occurred once. CDR3 loop: CASNTGTGDQPQHF. CDR3 DNA: TGTGCCAGCAATACCGGGACAGGGGATCAGCCCCAGCATTTT. This chain links TRBV2 with TRBJ1-5, with 10 nucleotides matching TRBD1. Germline assignment: CDR1 SNHLY and CDR2 FYNNEI. V lost 7 bases to trimming and J lost 5 bases; unmatched junction nucleotides: 5. This CDR3 comprises 14 residues. The entire variable domain, with the rest obtained from reference TRBV2 and TRBJ1-5, is as follows: EPEVTQTPSHQVTQMGQEVILRCVPISNHLYFYWYRQILGQKVEFLVSFYNNEISEKSEIFDDQFSVERPDGSNFTLKIRSTKLEDSAMYFCASNTGTGDQPQHFGDGTRLSIL.

The chain links TRBV7-2 to TRBJ2-5, with 8 bases aligning to TRBD1. This CDR3 contains 14 residues. V was pared by 4 bases and J by 2 bases, with 3 bases of the junction left unmatched. Germline V gene lookup returns CDR1 SGHTA and CDR2 FQGNSA. CDR3 protein: CASSWTGPQETQYF. Here the CDR3 DNA reads TGTGCCAGCAGCTGGACAGGGCCACAAGAGACCCAGTACTTC.

This clone was counted between two and nine times. The rearrangement joins TRBV29-1 to TRBJ1-2; the D is unclear. This CDR3 has 10 residues. Trimming removed 3 bases from V and 9 bases from J, with 8 bases in between. The germline V gene has CDR1 SQVTM and CDR2 ANQGSEA. The DNA of the CDR3 is TGCAGCGTTGATCTGGGCCGCTACACCTTC. It yields the protein CSVDLGRYTF.

The rearrangement uses TRBV25-1 and TRBJ2-5; D may be TRBD2 (5 bases). The CDR3 consists of 12 residues. In germline, CDR1 is MGHDK, CDR2 SYGVNS. The ends were cut back, 4 bases at V and 7 bases at J, with 10 bases in the middle. CDR3 sequence: CASSGGSGTQYF. The CDR3, as DNA: TGTGCCAGCAGTGGAGGGTCCGGGACCCAGTACTTC.

The V call is TRBV30, the J call TRBJ1-2; possibly TRBD1 for D (5 bases). Germline V gene lookup returns CDR1 GTSNPN and CDR2 SVGIG (reference sequence). The CDR3 sequence is 15 residues long. Trimming took off 2 bases at V and 1 base at J, with 14 bases between the two ends. The CDR3 region is CAWSYPGGYNYGYTF. CDR3 DNA sequence: TGTGCCTGGAGTTATCCCGGGGGATATAACTATGGCTACACCTTC.

This clone appeared a few times. Other nucleotide sequences from this sample produce the same CDR3. This rearrangement joins TRBV19 to TRBJ1-5; D may be TRBD1 (6 bases). Trimming took 4 bases from V and 4 from J, leaving 8 bases between them. Germline CDR1 is LNHDA and CDR2 is SQIVND (reference sequence). The CDR3 is made up of 13 amino acids. The CDR3 reads CASSRDTNQPQHF. In DNA form, the CDR3 reads TGTGCCAGTAGTAGGGACACAAATCAGCCCCAGCATTTT.

This sequence joins TRBV27 and TRBJ2-6; no clear D. Germline V gene sequence: CDR1 MNHEY, CDR2 SMNVEV (reference sequence). V shed 3 bases and J shed 0 bases, with 6 bases lying between them. The CDR3 sequence is 15 residues long. CDR3 sequence: CASSFQSSGANVLTF. The DNA for the CDR3 is TGTGCCAGCAGTTTCCAGAGCTCTGGGGCCAACGTCCTGACTTTC.

This chain uses TRBV6-5 with TRBJ2-1; 10 nucleotides match TRBD2. The CDR3 covers 15 residues. Germline CDR1 and CDR2: MNHEY and SVGAGI. V was clipped by 5 bases and J by 5 bases; unmatched bases: 6. CDR3 loop: CASSPFSGRNNEQFF. CDR3 sequence (DNA): TGTGCCAGCAGTCCTTTTAGCGGGAGGAACAATGAGCAGTTCTTC.

The chain employs TRBV7-9 and TRBJ1-5; no definite D call. The CDR3 has 15 residues. Deletions cut 5 bases from V and 2 bases from J, with 13 bases between. The germline CDR1 and CDR2 sequences are SEHNR and FQNEAQ (reference sequence). Here the CDR3 DNA reads TGTGCCAGCAGCCTCGGACCATATGGCAATCAGCCCCAGCATTTT. This gives the protein CASSLGPYGNQPQHF.

The V call is TRBV25-1, the J call TRBJ1-4; D gene unclear. V was cut by 3 bases and J by 6 bases, with 11 bases left in between. The germline V gene encodes CDR1 MGHDK and CDR2 SYGVNS. CDR3 size: 14 residues. CDR3 protein: CASSESGRDEKLFF. In DNA, the CDR3 is TGTGCCAGCAGTGAGTCCGGAAGAGATGAAAAACTGTTTTTT.

The rearrangement joins TRBV14 to TRBJ2-3; 10 bases align to TRBD2. Germline V CDR1 and CDR2: SGHDN, FVKESK. Losses at the gene ends were 10 bases for V and 2 bases for J; bases not matched to a gene: 12. The CDR3 has 16 amino acids. DNA of the CDR3: TGTGCCACATACCGGACCGGGACTAGCGTCACAGATACGCAGTATTTT. Translating it yields CATYRTGTSVTDTQYF.

The chain combines TRBV28 with TRBJ2-6; tentative D call: TRBD2 (6 bases). CDR3 size: 19 residues. V shed 7 bases and J shed 2 bases, with 24 bases lying between them. Germline V lookup: CDR1 MDHEN, CDR2 SYDVKM. The CDR3 coding sequence is TGTGCCAGCATTCCCACCCCGGGGGTTTCGTTGCCTGGGGCCAACGTCCTGACTTTC. Its protein product is CASIPTPGVSLPGANVLTF. Full variable domain (outside the CDR3, taken from reference TRBV28 and TRBJ2-6): DVKVTQSSRYLVKRTGEKVFLECVQDMDHENMFWYRQDPGLGLRLIYFSYDVKMKEKGDIPEGYSVSREKKERFSLILESASTNQTSMYLCASIPTPGVSLPGANVLTFGAGSRLTVL.